Described below is a single T cell receptor (beta chain) sequence and its context. What it binds is unknown. This record belongs to a study of shared clonotypes between healthy human individuals. Background on the study: A donor's plate count was three for CD4 naive and three for CD4 memory; CD8 naive had two and CD8 memory one.

Sequenced by immunoSEQ multiplex PCR; TCRdb stores in-frame clones only, minus some. This sample has 950,000 to 1,300,000 clones, with about three quarters found just once. The CDR3 contains 14 residues. Germline V lookup: CDR1 SGHRS, CDR2 YFSETQ. Trimming removed 4 bases from V and 9 bases from J; junction bases left unmatched: 11. Whole-study findings and limits: The small donor group covered limited genetic and exposure diversity.

This clonotype was sampled from a man younger than 35 in good health. V is TRBV5-1 and J is TRBJ2-7; 9 bases match TRBD2. The specimen sequenced was memory CD4+ T cells sorted from blood. Subset noted: CD45RA-negative fraction. CDR3 protein: CASSREREEEGQYF. Written as DNA, the CDR3 is TGCGCCAGCAGCAGAGAGCGGGAGGAAGAGGGGCAGTACTTC. Full variable domain (rest looked up from reference TRBV5-1 and TRBJ2-7): KAGVTQTPRYLIKTRGQQVTLSCSPISGHRSVSWYQQTPGQGLQFLFEYFSETQRNKGNFPGRFSGRQFSNSRSEMNVSTLELGDSALYLCASSREREEEGQYFGPGTRLTVT.